This record concerns one T cell receptor (beta chain) sequence. The ends were cut back, 5 bases at V and 9 bases at J, with 8 bases in the middle. Germline assignment: CDR1 GTSNPN and CDR2 SVGIG (reference sequence). The CDR3 contains 11 residues. The data derive from a study of identical twins. One entry per CDR3 protein, called by TCRdb with MiXCR from the 5' RACE reads. Of 200,000 to 250,000 distinct CDR3 sequences listed, 5.5% to 7.5% are singletons. In addition, the sample was reused for a study of T cells expressing NK-cell markers.

The origin of this receptor is a woman under 30 in good health. This chain uses TRBV30 with TRBJ1-6; D gene unclear. The specimen was CD8+ T cells sorted from blood. CDR3 residues: CAWRAGSPLHF. The CDR3, as DNA: TGTGCCTGGCGGGCGGGTTCACCCCTCCACTTT. The entire variable domain, with the rest obtained from reference TRBV30 and TRBJ1-6, is as follows: SQTIHQWPATLVQPVGSPLSLECTVEGTSNPNLYWYRQAAGRGLQLLFYSVGIGQISSEVPQNLSASRPQDRQFILSSKKLLLSDSGFYLCAWRAGSPLHFGNGTRLTVT.